This T cell receptor (beta chain) was sequenced during a study of blood T cell repertoires in COVID-19. Across the whole study: Samples of COVID-19 (acute and convalescent) were obtained from the United States, Italy and Spain.

Germline values: CDR1 SGHTA, CDR2 FQGNSA. The CDR3 runs to 12 residues. V was cut by 7 bases and J by 9 bases, with 13 bases left in between. Original data processing: Nucleated cell number was recorded as an estimate derived from reference gene primer amplification. Profiling relied on immunoSEQ multiplex PCR, and the TCRdb table lists in-frame clones only, not all of them. V, J and clone size are those of that table, while D and trimming were read from the DNA. The table records 49,000 or so clones, around 83% of them present only once. The specimen sequenced was peripheral blood. The gene calls are TRBV7-2 and TRBJ2-1; D call uncertain. This clonotype was obtained from a man between 60 and 70 years old with active COVID-19. The CDR3 DNA sequence: TGTGCCAGCACCAAAGAGGTAGCTGAGCAGTTCTTC. Amino acid sequence: CASTKEVAEQFF.